A selection of T cell receptor beta chains follows, all from one sample in a study of T-cell reconstitution after alpha-beta-depleted transplantation in children. TCRdb recomputed calls from the PCR reads with MiXCR, one row per CDR3 protein. The data hold some 150,000 distinct CDR3 sequences, with 8% to 10% observed a single time. The material sequenced was PBMCs, mostly from graft donor cells, taken 180 days after TCRalphabeta/CD19-depleted stem cell transplant. The source is a female patient aged 2-10 years who had a stem cell transplant for congenital amegakaryocytic thrombocytopenia, so the T cells may come from the graft donor. Each CDR3 is given with its conserved first and last residue. The order of the fields is V gene, J gene, D gene, clone size, CDR3 DNA, CDR3 protein. The D gene is left open where the match is weak. Not every row has a clone size; where given, it reads once, few, many or a size class.

V gene: TRBV28
J gene: TRBJ2-5
D gene: TRBD2
clone size: many
CDR3 DNA: TGTGCCAGCAGTTTCGGCGGAGCGGGAGCAGAGACCCAGTACTTC
CDR3 protein: CASSFGGAGAETQYF

V gene: TRBV7-2
J gene: TRBJ2-3
D gene: NA
clone size: few
CDR3 DNA: TGTGCCAGCAGCACACTCACAGATACGCAGTATTTT
CDR3 protein: CASSTLTDTQYF

V gene: TRBV6-5
J gene: TRBJ1-4
D gene: NA
clone size: many
CDR3 DNA: TGTGCCAGCAGTTTACAGGGAGCAACTAATGAAAAACTGTTTTTT
CDR3 protein: CASSLQGATNEKLFF

V gene: TRBV21-1
J gene: TRBJ1-5
D gene: NA
clone size: NA
CDR3 DNA: TGTGCCAGCAGCTATCGGACAGGGGGAGCAAATCAGCCCCAGCATTTT
CDR3 protein: CASSYRTGGANQPQHF

V gene: TRBV5-1
J gene: TRBJ1-3
D gene: NA
clone size: many
CDR3 DNA: TGCGCCAGCAGCAAGACAGTTGGAAACACCATATATTTT
CDR3 protein: CASSKTVGNTIYF

V gene: TRBV11-3
J gene: TRBJ2-5
D gene: NA
clone size: once
CDR3 DNA: TGTGCCAGCAGCTTAGGGGGGGGCCCGAGGTACTTC
CDR3 protein: CASSLGGGPRYF

V gene: TRBV6-4
J gene: TRBJ2-3
D gene: TRBD2
clone size: NA
CDR3 DNA: TGTGCCAGCAGTGACTTACGGACCCTAGCGGTCACAGATACGCAGTATTTT
CDR3 protein: CASSDLRTLAVTDTQYF

V gene: TRBV6-1
J gene: TRBJ2-2
D gene: NA
clone size: many
CDR3 DNA: TGTGCCAGCAGCGTCTCAGGGATCGGGGAGCTGTTTTTT
CDR3 protein: CASSVSGIGELFF

V gene: TRBV27
J gene: TRBJ1-2
D gene: TRBD1
clone size: NA
CDR3 DNA: TGTGCCAGCAGAGACAGGGGCGACTATGGCTACACCTTC
CDR3 protein: CASRDRGDYGYTF

V gene: TRBV6-1
J gene: TRBJ2-7
D gene: NA
clone size: NA
CDR3 DNA: TGTGCCAGCAGTGTCTTCCGGGCCGCCTACGAGCAGTACTTC
CDR3 protein: CASSVFRAAYEQYF

V gene: TRBV6-2/TRBV6-3
J gene: TRBJ2-7
D gene: TRBD2
clone size: NA
CDR3 DNA: TGTGCCAGCAGTGACGGGGGGAGCTCCTACGAGCAGTACTTC
CDR3 protein: CASSDGGSSYEQYF

V gene: TRBV24-1
J gene: TRBJ2-3
D gene: NA
clone size: NA
CDR3 DNA: TGTGCCACAGAAGATCGGCCAGATACGCAGTATTTT
CDR3 protein: CATEDRPDTQYF

V gene: TRBV29-1
J gene: TRBJ2-3
D gene: NA
clone size: many
CDR3 DNA: TGCAGCGTAAGACAGGCCTCTAGCACAGATACGCAGTATTTT
CDR3 protein: CSVRQASSTDTQYF

V gene: TRBV7-9
J gene: TRBJ2-4
D gene: NA
clone size: few
CDR3 DNA: TGTGCCAGCAGTTTTGGACACCCCGTAAACATTCAGTACTTC
CDR3 protein: CASSFGHPVNIQYF

V gene: TRBV5-1
J gene: TRBJ2-5
D gene: NA
clone size: NA
CDR3 DNA: TGCGCCAGCAGCTTGGAGCCTAGCAGGGAGACCCAGTACTTC
CDR3 protein: CASSLEPSRETQYF

V gene: TRBV6-2/TRBV6-3
J gene: TRBJ2-3
D gene: NA
clone size: many
CDR3 DNA: TGTGCCAGCAGTTACTCTCGGGCCAGCACAGATACGCAGTATTTT
CDR3 protein: CASSYSRASTDTQYF

V gene: TRBV5-4
J gene: TRBJ2-1
D gene: NA
clone size: NA
CDR3 DNA: TGTGCCAGCAGCTTGAACTTATACAATGAGCAGTTCTTC
CDR3 protein: CASSLNLYNEQFF

V gene: TRBV20-1
J gene: TRBJ1-1
D gene: TRBD1
clone size: many
CDR3 DNA: TGCAGTGCTCGACAGGGATATACTGAAGCTTTCTTT
CDR3 protein: CSARQGYTEAFF

V gene: TRBV4-3
J gene: TRBJ1-3
D gene: TRBD1
clone size: NA
CDR3 DNA: TGCGCCAGCAGCCGACACAGGGGGCCCAACTCTGGAAACACCATATATTTT
CDR3 protein: CASSRHRGPNSGNTIYF

V gene: TRBV10-3
J gene: TRBJ1-1
D gene: NA
clone size: many
CDR3 DNA: TGTGCCATCAACCCCACAGGAAGGTTCACTGAAGCTTTCTTT
CDR3 protein: CAINPTGRFTEAFF

V gene: TRBV7-6
J gene: TRBJ2-2
D gene: NA
clone size: many
CDR3 DNA: TGTGCCAGCAGCTTAAGACCCGCAACCACGGGAAACACCGGGGAGCTGTTTTTT
CDR3 protein: CASSLRPATTGNTGELFF

V gene: TRBV18
J gene: TRBJ2-7
D gene: NA
clone size: NA
CDR3 DNA: TGTGCCAGCTCACCACCCGGGACTCGCTGGGGAGAGCAGTACTTC
CDR3 protein: CASSPPGTRWGEQYF

V gene: TRBV12-3/TRBV12-4
J gene: TRBJ2-7
D gene: NA
clone size: many
CDR3 DNA: TGTGCCAGCAGTCCGAACAAGTACGAGCAGTACTTC
CDR3 protein: CASSPNKYEQYF

V gene: TRBV7-2
J gene: TRBJ2-1
D gene: NA
clone size: NA
CDR3 DNA: TGTGCCCGCAGCTTCAATAATGAGCAGTTCTTC
CDR3 protein: CARSFNNEQFF

V gene: TRBV12-3/TRBV12-4
J gene: TRBJ2-1
D gene: NA
clone size: few
CDR3 DNA: TGTGCCAGCAGTACGGCCGGGGGGCGTACCTACAATGAGCAGTTCTTC
CDR3 protein: CASSTAGGRTYNEQFF

V gene: TRBV12-3/TRBV12-4
J gene: TRBJ1-5
D gene: TRBD1
clone size: NA
CDR3 DNA: TGTGCCAGCAGAAAGACAGGGAACAATCAGCCCCAGCATTTT
CDR3 protein: CASRKTGNNQPQHF